These T cell receptor beta chains were read from a single sample in a study of T cells expressing NK-cell markers. TCRdb re-called the 5' RACE reads and catalogs CDR3 proteins one per entry, DNA excluded. The data show about 450,000 distinct CDR3 sequences, and the top ten clones hold roughly 7.2%. The sequencing input was blood T cells: a sorted CD56 or NKG2C T cell subset, CD4+ or CD8+ T cells, or bulk PBMC T cells (not recorded which). These receptors were collected from a woman between 18 and 70 years old in good health. CDR3s include the opening cysteine and the closing phenylalanine or tryptophan.

j_gene	v_gene	CDR3aa
TRBJ1-5	TRBV20-1	CSLRGGSNQPQHF
TRBJ2-7	TRBV20-1	CSARRGRTYEQYF
TRBJ2-3	TRBV6-1	CASTGTGTMDTQYF
TRBJ2-7	TRBV28	CASSCELRLALEQYF
TRBJ2-7	TRBV2	CASSGRDRVTDEQYF
TRBJ2-7	TRBV18	CASSPGTAPSEQYF
TRBJ2-3	TRBV5-1	CASSLGSGSTDTQYF
TRBJ2-7	TRBV7-2	CASSFNLAGGRPYEQYF
TRBJ2-3	TRBV7-3	CASSLTGTDTQYF
TRBJ2-5	TRBV5-4	CASSLGGRTSGKETQYF
TRBJ2-1	TRBV20-1	CSALGPPGASYNEQFF
TRBJ1-5	TRBV5-1	CASSLNLGLEPQHF
TRBJ1-2	TRBV28	CASSPPTGSGYGYTF
TRBJ2-2	TRBV12-3/TRBV12-4	CASSDLAGDTGELFF
TRBJ2-3	TRBV27	CASSQQVTRDRDTDTQYF
TRBJ2-7	TRBV5-1	CASSLDGTSGIYEQYF
TRBJ2-7	TRBV4-3	CASSQEAGDYEQYF
TRBJ2-7	TRBV12-3/TRBV12-4	CASSWTSYEQYF
TRBJ2-3	TRBV11-2	CASSFGGRGTDTQYF
TRBJ2-1	TRBV4-3	CASSQDGLAGGSQFF
TRBJ1-5	TRBV4-2	CASSVFNQPQHF
TRBJ2-7	TRBV4-1	CASSQDPQGEPYEQYF
TRBJ2-2	TRBV29-1	CSVVPSGANTGELFF
TRBJ2-3	TRBV7-6	CASSLNRAGDTQYF
TRBJ2-1	TRBV4-2	CASSLAESSYNEQFF
TRBJ2-1	TRBV4-3	CASSQVDLAGGSSYNEQFF
TRBJ2-5	TRBV20-1	CSASSRYQETQYF
TRBJ2-7	TRBV20-1	CSAITPSGRLRQYF
TRBJ2-3	TRBV29-1	CSVLRGQADTQYF
TRBJ2-1	TRBV19	CASSIKGAGGVGNEQFF
TRBJ2-5	TRBV20-1	CSLLGHETQYF
TRBJ2-3	TRBV27	CASSLFLGLGPDTQYF
TRBJ2-7	TRBV20-1	CSAITGTTLSLSSEQYF
TRBJ1-1	TRBV12-3/TRBV12-4	CASNHQGANEAFF
TRBJ2-5	TRBV27	CASSSDRDQETQYF
TRBJ2-2	TRBV6-1	CASIDAGELFF
TRBJ2-7	TRBV3-1	CASSRTLRYEQYF
TRBJ1-5	TRBV28	CASRITGGGNQPQHF
TRBJ2-1	TRBV7-3	CASSLKGGRGGAISYNEQFF
TRBJ2-1	TRBV12-3/TRBV12-4	CATTPALIYNEQFF